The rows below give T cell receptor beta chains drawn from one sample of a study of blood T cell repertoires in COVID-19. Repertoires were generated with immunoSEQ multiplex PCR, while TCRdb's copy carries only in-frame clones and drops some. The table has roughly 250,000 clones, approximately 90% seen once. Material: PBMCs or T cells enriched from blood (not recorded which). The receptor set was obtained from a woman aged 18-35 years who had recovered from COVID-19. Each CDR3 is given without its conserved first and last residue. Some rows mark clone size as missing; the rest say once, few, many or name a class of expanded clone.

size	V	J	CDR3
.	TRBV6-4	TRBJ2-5	ASSDSGGLSETQY
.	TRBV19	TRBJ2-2	ASSKQGGAGELF
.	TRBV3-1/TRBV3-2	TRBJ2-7	ASSQPTGKYEQY
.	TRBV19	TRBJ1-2	ASRGGGPYGYT
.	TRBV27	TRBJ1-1	ASSFRQRNTEAF
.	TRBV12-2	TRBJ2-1	ASRPSLAGVNNEQF
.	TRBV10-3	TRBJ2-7	AISSQGTYEQY
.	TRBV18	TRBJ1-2	ASSPESTGTYGYT
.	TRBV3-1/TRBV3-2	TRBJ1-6	ASSYGTSSSYNSPLH
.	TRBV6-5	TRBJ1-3	ATRRADTIY
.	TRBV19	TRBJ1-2	ASSVASRVSGGYT
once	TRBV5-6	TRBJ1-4	ASSIGQNEKLF
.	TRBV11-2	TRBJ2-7	ASSTWAGRERTYEQY
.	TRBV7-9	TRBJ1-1	ASSRTGFGTEAF
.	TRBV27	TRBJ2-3	ASGPTGQVTDTQY
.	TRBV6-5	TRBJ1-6	ASRATGTGLSPLH
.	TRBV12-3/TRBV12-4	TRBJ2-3	ASTEGSATQY
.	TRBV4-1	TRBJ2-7	ASSQALAGGNYEQY